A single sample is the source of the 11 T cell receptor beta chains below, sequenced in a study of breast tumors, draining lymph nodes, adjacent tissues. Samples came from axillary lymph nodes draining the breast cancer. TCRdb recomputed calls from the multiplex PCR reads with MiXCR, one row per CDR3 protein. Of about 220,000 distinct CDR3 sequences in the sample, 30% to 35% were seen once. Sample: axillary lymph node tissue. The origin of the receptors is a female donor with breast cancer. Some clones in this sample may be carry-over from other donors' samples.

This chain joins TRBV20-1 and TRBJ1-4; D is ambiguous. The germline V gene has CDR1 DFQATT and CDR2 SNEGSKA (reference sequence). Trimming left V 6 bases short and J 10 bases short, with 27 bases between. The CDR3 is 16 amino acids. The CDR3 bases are TGCAGTGCCAGCAGCCTCGGCCTTATGGGCATGGGAAAACTGTTTTTT. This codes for CSASSLGLMGMGKLFF.

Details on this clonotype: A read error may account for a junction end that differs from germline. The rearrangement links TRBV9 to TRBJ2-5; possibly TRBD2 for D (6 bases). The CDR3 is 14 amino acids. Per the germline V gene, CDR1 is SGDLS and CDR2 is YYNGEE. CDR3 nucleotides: TGCGCCAGCAGCTTGGGGGGTCAACAAGAGACCCAGTCCTTC. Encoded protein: CASSLGGQQETQSF.

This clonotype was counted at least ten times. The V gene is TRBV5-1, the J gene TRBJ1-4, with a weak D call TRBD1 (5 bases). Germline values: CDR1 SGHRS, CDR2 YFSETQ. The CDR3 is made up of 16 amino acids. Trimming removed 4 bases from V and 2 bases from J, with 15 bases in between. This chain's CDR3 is CASSVTGGSTNEKLFF. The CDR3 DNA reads TGCGCCAGCAGCGTGACCGGGGGTTCGACTAATGAAAAACTGTTTTTT.

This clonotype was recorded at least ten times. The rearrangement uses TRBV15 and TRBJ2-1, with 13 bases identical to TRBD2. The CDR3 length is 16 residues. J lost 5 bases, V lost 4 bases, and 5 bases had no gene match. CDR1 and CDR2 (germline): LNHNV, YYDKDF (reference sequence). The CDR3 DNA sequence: TGTGCCACCAGCAAGACGGGACTAGCGGGGCACAATGAGCAGTTCTTC. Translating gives CATSKTGLAGHNEQFF.

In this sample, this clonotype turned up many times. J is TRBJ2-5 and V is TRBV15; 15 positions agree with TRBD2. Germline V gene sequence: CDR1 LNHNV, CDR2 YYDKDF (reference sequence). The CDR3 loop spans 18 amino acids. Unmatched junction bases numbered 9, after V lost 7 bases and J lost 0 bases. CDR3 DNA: TGTGCCACCAAACCTGGGACTAGCGGGAGGCCGTACCAAGAGACCCAGTACTTC. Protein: CATKPGTSGRPYQETQYF. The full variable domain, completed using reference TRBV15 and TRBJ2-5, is DAMVIQNPRYQVTQFGKPVTLSCSQTLNHNVMYWYQQKSSQAPKLLFHYYDKDFNNEADTPDNFQSRRPNTSFCFLDIRSPGLGDTAMYLCATKPGTSGRPYQETQYFGPGTRLLVL.

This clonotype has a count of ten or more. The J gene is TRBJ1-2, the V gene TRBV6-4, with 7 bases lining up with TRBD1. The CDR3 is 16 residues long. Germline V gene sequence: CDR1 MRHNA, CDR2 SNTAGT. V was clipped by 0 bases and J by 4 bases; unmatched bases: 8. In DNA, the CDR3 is TGTGCCAGCAGTGACTCTGCGGGACAGTCCTTCTATGGCTACACCTTC. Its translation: CASSDSAGQSFYGYTF.

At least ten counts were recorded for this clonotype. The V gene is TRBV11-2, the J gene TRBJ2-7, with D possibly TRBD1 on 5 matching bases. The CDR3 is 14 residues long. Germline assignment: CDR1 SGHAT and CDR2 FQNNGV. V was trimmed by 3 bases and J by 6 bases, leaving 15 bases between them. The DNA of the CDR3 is TGTGCCAGCAGCTTCGGACACCTGGGCTTCGAGCAGTACTTC. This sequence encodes CASSFGHLGFEQYF.

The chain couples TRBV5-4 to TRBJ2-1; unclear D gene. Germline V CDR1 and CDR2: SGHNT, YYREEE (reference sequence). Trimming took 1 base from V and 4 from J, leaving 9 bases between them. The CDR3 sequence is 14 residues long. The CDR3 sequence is CASSLRAAYNEQFF. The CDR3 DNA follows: TGTGCCAGCAGCTTGAGGGCAGCTTACAATGAGCAGTTCTTC. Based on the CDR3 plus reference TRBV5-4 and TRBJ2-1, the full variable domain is ETGVTQSPTHLIKTRGQQVTLRCSSQSGHNTVSWYQQALGQGPQFIFQYYREEENGRGNFPPRFSGLQFPNYSSELNVNALELDDSALYLCASSLRAAYNEQFFGPGTRLTVL.

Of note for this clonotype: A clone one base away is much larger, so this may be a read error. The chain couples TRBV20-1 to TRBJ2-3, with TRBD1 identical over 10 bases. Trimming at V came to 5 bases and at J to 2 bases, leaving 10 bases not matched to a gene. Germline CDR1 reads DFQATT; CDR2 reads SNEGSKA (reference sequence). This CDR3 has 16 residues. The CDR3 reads CSAGTGVLPYTDTQYF. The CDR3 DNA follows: TGCAGTGCTGGGACAGGGGTTCTACCTTACACAGATACGCAGTATTTT.

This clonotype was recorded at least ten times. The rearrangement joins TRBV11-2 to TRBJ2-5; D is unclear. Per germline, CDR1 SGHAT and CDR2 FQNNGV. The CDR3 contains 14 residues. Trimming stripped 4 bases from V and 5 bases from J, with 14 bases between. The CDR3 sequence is CASSSLGRAETQYF. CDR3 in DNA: TGTGCCAGCAGCTCCTTGGGCCGTGCGGAGACCCAGTACTTC. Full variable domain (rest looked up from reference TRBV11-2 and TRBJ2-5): EAGVAQSPRYKIIEKRQSVAFWCNPISGHATLYWYQQILGQGPKLLIQFQNNGVVDDSQLPKDRFSAERLKGVDSTLKIQPAKLEDSAVYLCASSSLGRAETQYFGPGTRLLVL.

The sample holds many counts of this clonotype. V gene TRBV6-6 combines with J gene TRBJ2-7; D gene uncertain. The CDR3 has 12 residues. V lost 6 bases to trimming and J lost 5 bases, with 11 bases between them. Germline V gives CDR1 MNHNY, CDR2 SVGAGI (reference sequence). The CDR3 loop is CASRAALDEQYF. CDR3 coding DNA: TGTGCCAGCAGGGCCGCCCTGGACGAGCAGTACTTC.